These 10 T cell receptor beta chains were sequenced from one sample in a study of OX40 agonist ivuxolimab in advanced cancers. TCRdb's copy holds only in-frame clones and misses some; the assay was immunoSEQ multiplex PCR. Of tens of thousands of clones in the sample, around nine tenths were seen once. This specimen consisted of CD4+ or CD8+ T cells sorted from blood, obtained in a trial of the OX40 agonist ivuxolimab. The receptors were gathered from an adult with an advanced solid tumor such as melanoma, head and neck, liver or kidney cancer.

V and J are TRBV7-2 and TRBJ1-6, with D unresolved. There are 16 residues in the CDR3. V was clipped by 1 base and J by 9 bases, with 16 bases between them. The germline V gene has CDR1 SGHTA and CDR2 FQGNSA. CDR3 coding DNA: TGTGCCAGCAGCTTAGACTCCGGAGCCATCTCTTCACCCCTCCACTTT. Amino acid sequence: CASSLDSGAISSPLHF.

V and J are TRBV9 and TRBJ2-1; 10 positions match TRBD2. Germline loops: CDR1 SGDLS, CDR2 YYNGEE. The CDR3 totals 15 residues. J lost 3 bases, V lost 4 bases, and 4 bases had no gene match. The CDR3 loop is CASSITSGDYNEQFF. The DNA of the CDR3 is TGTGCCAGCAGCATAACTAGCGGGGACTACAATGAGCAGTTCTTC.

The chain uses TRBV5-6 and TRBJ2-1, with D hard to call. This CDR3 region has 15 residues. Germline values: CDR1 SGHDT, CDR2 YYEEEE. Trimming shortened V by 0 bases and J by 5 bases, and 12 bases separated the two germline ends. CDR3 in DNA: TGTGCCAGCAGCTTGGGTTGGTCCTCTCACAATGAGCAGTTCTTC. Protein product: CASSLGWSSHNEQFF.

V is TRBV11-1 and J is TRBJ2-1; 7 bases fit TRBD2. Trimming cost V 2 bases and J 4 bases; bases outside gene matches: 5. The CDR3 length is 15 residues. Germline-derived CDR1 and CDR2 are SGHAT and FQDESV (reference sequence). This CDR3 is CASSLISSGYNEQFF. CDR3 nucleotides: TGTGCCAGCAGCTTAATCTCTAGCGGTTACAATGAGCAGTTCTTC.

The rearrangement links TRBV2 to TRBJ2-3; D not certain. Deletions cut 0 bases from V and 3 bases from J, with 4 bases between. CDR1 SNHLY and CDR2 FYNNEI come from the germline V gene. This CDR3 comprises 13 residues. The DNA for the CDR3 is TGTGCCAGCAGTGAAGCGCGGACAGATACGCAGTATTTT. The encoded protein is CASSEARTDTQYF.

In nucleotides, the CDR3 is TGTGCCATCAAATCGGCCCAGACAGCCTATAATTCACCCCTCCACTTT. This codes for CAIKSAQTAYNSPLHF. V is TRBV10-3 and J is TRBJ1-6; maybe TRBD1 (5 bases). V was cut by 7 bases and J by 2 bases, with 15 bases left in between. The germline gives CDR1 ENHRY, CDR2 SYGVKD. This CDR3 has 16 amino acids.

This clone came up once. CDR3 DNA: TGCGCCAGCAGCTATCCATGGACTGAGGGCAATGAGCAGTTCTTC. Protein: CASSYPWTEGNEQFF. V is TRBV5-1 and J is TRBJ2-1, with a weak D call TRBD2 (5 bases). Trimming removed 3 bases at V and 6 bases at J, with 16 bases between. This CDR3 contains 15 residues. Germline assignment: CDR1 SGHRS and CDR2 YFSETQ.

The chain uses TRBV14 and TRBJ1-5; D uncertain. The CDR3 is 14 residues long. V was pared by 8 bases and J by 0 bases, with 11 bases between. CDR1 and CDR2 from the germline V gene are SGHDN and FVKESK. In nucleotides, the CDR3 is TGTGCCAGCCAAGGGTATTATAGCAATCAGCCCCAGCATTTT. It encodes CASQGYYSNQPQHF.

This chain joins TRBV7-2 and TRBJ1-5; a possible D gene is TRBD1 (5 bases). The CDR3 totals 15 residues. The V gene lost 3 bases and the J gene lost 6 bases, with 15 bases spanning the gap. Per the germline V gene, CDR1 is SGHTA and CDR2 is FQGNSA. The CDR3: CASSLGTRTPQPQHF. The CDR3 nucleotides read TGTGCCAGCAGCTTGGGGACCCGGACCCCTCAGCCCCAGCATTTT.

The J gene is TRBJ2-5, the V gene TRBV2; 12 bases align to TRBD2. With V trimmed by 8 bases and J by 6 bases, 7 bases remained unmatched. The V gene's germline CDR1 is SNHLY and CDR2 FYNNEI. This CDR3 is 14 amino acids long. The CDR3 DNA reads TGTGCCAGCCGGTGGACTAGCGGGACAAAGACCCAGTACTTC. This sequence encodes CASRWTSGTKTQYF.